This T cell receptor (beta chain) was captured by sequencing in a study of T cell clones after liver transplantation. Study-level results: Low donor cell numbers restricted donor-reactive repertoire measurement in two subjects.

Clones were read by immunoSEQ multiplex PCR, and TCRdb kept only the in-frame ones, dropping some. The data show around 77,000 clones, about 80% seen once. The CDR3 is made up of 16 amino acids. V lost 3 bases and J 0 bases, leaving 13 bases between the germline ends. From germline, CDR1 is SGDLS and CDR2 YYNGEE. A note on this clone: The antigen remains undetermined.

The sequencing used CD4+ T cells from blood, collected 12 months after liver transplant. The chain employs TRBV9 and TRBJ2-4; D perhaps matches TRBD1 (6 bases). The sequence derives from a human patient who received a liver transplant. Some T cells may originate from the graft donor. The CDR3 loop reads CASSAGQGRAKNIQYF. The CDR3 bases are TGTGCCAGCAGCGCCGGTCAGGGGCGAGCCAAAAACATTCAGTACTTC.